One and the same sample provided the 20 T cell receptor beta chains below, sequenced in a study of blood T cell repertoires in COVID-19. The table came from immunoSEQ multiplex PCR; TCRdb's copy has only in-frame clones and leaves some out. The table lists 150,000 to 200,000 clones, about 90% of them singletons. The sequenced material came from peripheral blood. The receptor source for this set is a woman in her 70s with acute or convalescent COVID-19.

The chain employs TRBV28 and TRBJ1-2; 9 bases match TRBD1. Germline-derived CDR1 and CDR2 are MDHEN and SYDVKM. With 2 bases clipped from V and 9 bases from J, the junction kept 4 bases outside the gene matches. This CDR3 has 13 residues. DNA for the CDR3: TGTGCCAGCAGTTTAGACAGGGGGATTAGCTACACCTTC. Its translation: CASSLDRGISYTF.

In its sample, this clone was seen a few times. The chain joins TRBV6-5 to TRBJ2-7; no firm D call. The CDR3 is 14 residues long. Germline V gene sequence: CDR1 MNHEY, CDR2 SVGAGI. V lost 10 bases, J lost 6 bases, and 22 bases lay in between. CDR3 DNA sequence: TGTGCCACTACCCCAACGGCAGGTCCCCTCGAGCAGTACTTC. It translates to CATTPTAGPLEQYF.

This chain joins TRBV5-4 and TRBJ2-5; D possibly corresponds to TRBD2 (7 bases). The germline gives CDR1 SGHNT, CDR2 YYREEE (reference sequence). This CDR3 has 13 residues. Trimming removed 5 bases at V and 3 bases at J, with 11 bases between. DNA for the CDR3: TGTGCCAGCAGGGGGGGGGCGGAAGAGACCCAGTACTTC. It translates to CASRGGAEETQYF.

The chain employs TRBV9 and TRBJ1-3; no clear D gene. Germline V gives CDR1 SGDLS, CDR2 YYNGEE. With 2 bases removed from V and 4 bases from J, the gap between germline ends came to 16 bases. CDR3 length equals 16 residues. This CDR3 reads CASSVGVNLQGNTIYF. The CDR3 coding sequence is TGTGCCAGCAGCGTTGGTGTCAACCTACAGGGAAACACCATATATTTT.

CDR3 sequence reads: CASSKTSGGFREQFF. In DNA, the CDR3 is TGTGCCAGCAGTAAAACTAGCGGGGGGTTTCGGGAGCAGTTCTTC. J is TRBJ2-1 and V is TRBV6-5, with TRBD2 matching 12 bases. The CDR3 length is 15 residues. Per the germline V gene, CDR1 is MNHEY and CDR2 is SVGAGI. V gave up 5 bases and J gave up 10 bases; unmatched junction bases: 9.

The chain uses TRBV27 and TRBJ1-2, with 7 bases identical to TRBD1. This CDR3 spans 12 amino acids. The ends lost 8 bases at V and 6 bases at J; junction bases unmatched: 6. CDR1 MNHEY and CDR2 SMNVEV come from the germline V gene (reference sequence). CDR3 coding DNA: TGTGCCAGCTCCACAGGGGTTGATGGCTACACCTTC. This sequence encodes CASSTGVDGYTF.

A word on this clone: Other DNA variants within this sample encode the same CDR3. The V call is TRBV3-1 (or the pseudogene TRBV3-2), the J call TRBJ1-1, with TRBD1 as a possible D gene (6 bases). The length of the CDR3 is 15 residues. V lost 8 bases and J lost 0, with 16 bases in between. Germline V gene lookup returns CDR1 LGHDT and CDR2 YNNKEL (reference sequence). CDR3 amino acids: CASQRGAGVNTEAFF. DNA for the CDR3: TGTGCCAGCCAAAGGGGGGCGGGGGTGAACACTGAAGCTTTCTTT.

V usage is TRBV11-2 and J usage is TRBJ2-1; TRBD2 matches at 12 bases. The CDR3 is made up of 17 amino acids. The V and J ends lost 1 base and 6 bases, in that order; junction bases with no gene match: 7. Germline lookup yields CDR1 SGHAT and CDR2 FQNNGV. CDR3 sequence reads: CASSLAASGRALNEQFF. The CDR3 region has the DNA TGTGCCAGCAGCTTAGCTGCTAGCGGGAGGGCTCTCAATGAGCAGTTCTTC.

This sequence joins TRBV7-9 and TRBJ1-2; tentative D call: TRBD1 (5 bases). The germline V and J ends were trimmed by 1 base and 4 bases, with 10 bases remaining between them. The CDR3 is made up of 14 amino acids. Germline CDR1 is SEHNR and CDR2 is FQNEAQ (reference sequence). The CDR3 sequence: CASSLEGLAYGYTF. In DNA form, the CDR3 reads TGTGCCAGCAGCTTAGAGGGACTAGCCTATGGCTACACCTTC.

This clone was detected once. The V gene is TRBV18, the J gene TRBJ2-1; D is undetermined. Trimming removed 5 bases from V and 0 bases from J, with 5 bases in between. CDR1 and CDR2 from the germline V gene are KGHSH and LQKENI. CDR3 length: 13 amino acids. CDR3 sequence reads: CASSVNSYNEQFF. Here the CDR3 DNA reads TGTGCCAGCTCAGTAAACTCCTACAATGAGCAGTTCTTC.

The chain carries TRBV2 and TRBJ1-1; the D gene is possibly TRBD1 (6 bases). The CDR3 is made up of 15 amino acids. V lost 2 bases to trimming and J lost 1 base, with 11 bases between them. CDR1 and CDR2 from the germline V gene are SNHLY and FYNNEI. The CDR3 is CASSEPRGQNTEAFF. Here the CDR3 DNA reads TGTGCCAGCAGTGAACCCAGGGGACAGAACACTGAAGCTTTCTTT.

V gene TRBV7-8 combines with J gene TRBJ2-5; TRBD2 aligns across 14 bases. V lost 5 bases and J lost 5; bases outside the gene matches: 13. This CDR3 spans 18 amino acids. CDR1 is SGHVS, CDR2 FQNEAQ, per germline. CDR3 nucleotide sequence: TGTGCCAGCAGCCTAGGCCTGACTAGCGGGAGGGCCAAGGAGACCCAGTACTTC. It is translated as CASSLGLTSGRAKETQYF.

V and J are TRBV24-1 and TRBJ2-1; D remains ambiguous. Germline loops: CDR1 KGHDR, CDR2 SFDVKD. The ends were cut back, 4 bases at V and 0 bases at J, with 15 bases in the middle. This CDR3 comprises 17 residues. DNA of the CDR3: TGTGCCACCAGTGACCAAGGTCCGGGTGTCTCCTACAATGAGCAGTTCTTC. This translates into CATSDQGPGVSYNEQFF.

This clone was observed a handful of times. The chain carries TRBV5-1 and TRBJ1-2; no firm D call. Trimming took off 4 bases at V and 4 bases at J, with 17 bases between the two ends. Looked up from germline, CDR1 is SGHRS and CDR2 is YFSETQ. There are 15 residues in the CDR3. DNA for the CDR3: TGCGCCAGCAGCCCCGGGGAGGCGGGGAGCTATGGCTACACCTTC. Residues: CASSPGEAGSYGYTF.

This clone was picked up a small number of times. As DNA, the CDR3 is TGTGCCAGCAGTTACTCGAGTTCACTGACGGGCACTGAAGCTTTCTTT. Its translation: CASSYSSSLTGTEAFF. This chain connects TRBV6-2 or TRBV6-3 to TRBJ1-1; the D is unclear. V was cut by 0 bases and J by 4 bases, with 15 bases left in between. The CDR3 is 16 amino acids. Germline CDR1 is MNHEY and CDR2 is SVGEGT.

This chain connects TRBV6-5 to TRBJ1-1; 8 bases map to TRBD1. Germline values: CDR1 MNHEY, CDR2 SVGAGI. Trimming removed 5 bases from V and 10 bases from J; junction bases left unmatched: 6. This CDR3 spans 12 amino acids. DNA for the CDR3: TGTGCCAGCAGTACTGACAGGGGTCGAGCTTTCTTT. Its protein is CASSTDRGRAFF.

A single count supports this clone. The chain carries TRBV6-6 and TRBJ1-4, with D possibly TRBD1 on 5 matching bases. The CDR3 has 13 amino acids. Trimming cost V 6 bases and J 2 bases, with 7 bases left between them. From germline, CDR1 is MNHNY and CDR2 SVGAGI (reference sequence). The CDR3 here is CASRGPTNEKLFF. The CDR3 DNA is TGTGCCAGCAGGGGGCCTACTAATGAAAAACTGTTTTTT.

The V call is TRBV5-1, the J call TRBJ2-1; D not certain. Germline values: CDR1 SGHRS, CDR2 YFSETQ. This CDR3 is built from 15 residues. Trimming took off 6 bases at V and 0 bases at J, with 13 bases between the two ends. CDR3 bases: TGCGCCAGCACCATCGTCCCGAGCTCCTACAATGAGCAGTTCTTC. Its translation is CASTIVPSSYNEQFF. Supplemented by reference TRBV5-1 and TRBJ2-1, the full variable domain reads KAGVTQTPRYLIKTRGQQVTLSCSPISGHRSVSWYQQTPGQGLQFLFEYFSETQRNKGNFPGRFSGRQFSNSRSEMNVSTLELGDSALYLCASTIVPSSYNEQFFGPGTRLTVL.

This clone was seen only a few times. The chain employs TRBV23-1 and TRBJ2-7, with 8 bases that match TRBD2. TRBV23-1 is marked as an open reading frame, function uncertain. The length of the CDR3 is 15 residues. The V gene end was trimmed by 4 bases and the J gene end by 1 base; junction bases not matched to a gene: 6. The CDR3 loop reads CASSPGGGRSYEQYF. DNA for the CDR3: TGCGCCAGCAGTCCCGGGGGGGGACGGTCCTACGAGCAGTACTTC.

The chain employs TRBV2 and TRBJ2-7; D call uncertain. The CDR3 has 12 amino acids. Germline CDR1 is SNHLY and CDR2 is FYNNEI. The V end was cut by 8 bases, the J end by 0 bases, with 8 bases between. The DNA for the CDR3 is TGTGCCAGCTCGAGGAGCTCCTACGAGCAGTACTTC. This codes for CASSRSSYEQYF.